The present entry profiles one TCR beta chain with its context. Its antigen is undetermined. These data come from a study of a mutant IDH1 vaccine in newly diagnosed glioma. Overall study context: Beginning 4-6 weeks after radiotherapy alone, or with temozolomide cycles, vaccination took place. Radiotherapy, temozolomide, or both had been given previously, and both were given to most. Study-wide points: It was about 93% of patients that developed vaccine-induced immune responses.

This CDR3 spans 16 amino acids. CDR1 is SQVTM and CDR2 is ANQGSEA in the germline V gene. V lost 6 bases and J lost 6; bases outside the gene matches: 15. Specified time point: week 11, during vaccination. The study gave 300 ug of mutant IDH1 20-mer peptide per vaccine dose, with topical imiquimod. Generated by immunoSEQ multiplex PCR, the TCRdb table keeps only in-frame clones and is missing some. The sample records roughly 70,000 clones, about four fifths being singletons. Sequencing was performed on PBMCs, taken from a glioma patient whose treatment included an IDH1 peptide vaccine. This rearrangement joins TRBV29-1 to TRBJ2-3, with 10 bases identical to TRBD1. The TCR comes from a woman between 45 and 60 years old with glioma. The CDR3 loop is CSVQGGQGYSQDTQYF. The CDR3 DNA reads TGCAGCGTCCAAGGGGGACAGGGGTATTCCCAGGATACGCAGTATTTT.